Below, 8 T cell receptor beta chains from the same sample are listed, as sequenced in a study of T cell responses to AZD1222 COVID-19 vaccine (dated by TCRdb to the early 2020s). The library was made by the immunoSEQ multiplex PCR assay. TCRdb re-hosts the immuneACCESS table, in-frame sequences only. Its copies lack some clones; in the studies checked, an unresolved V gene accounts for under half of them, and the cause for the rest is not known. In all, the sample holds about 140,000 clones, and about 90% of those were seen once. In total, the top ten clones hold 6.5% to 8% of the sample. The sample's time point label is to be understood as: about 28 days (+/-7) after the second vaccine dose. The treatment or condition label, as the study defines it: meningococcal conjugate vaccine given as trial control. This specimen was peripheral blood, taken 28 days after the second dose of the MenACWY control vaccine. Receptor source: an adult who received the MenACWY meningococcal vaccine as a control.

The V and J genes are TRBV28 and TRBJ1-3, with a tentative D call TRBD1 (6 bases). V was shortened by 3 bases and J by 2 bases, with 14 bases between the two germline ends. This CDR3 has 16 amino acids. Germline lookup yields CDR1 MDHEN and CDR2 SYDVKM. DNA of the CDR3: TGTGCCAGCAGTTTTTTCGGTGGGGACACTGGAAACACCATATATTTT. It codes for CASSFFGGDTGNTIYF.

This clone was detected only once. The chain is built from TRBV7-6 and TRBJ2-7; 9 nucleotides match TRBD1. CDR3 length: 14 residues. V gave up 4 bases and J gave up 7 bases; unmatched junction bases: 8. Germline V CDR1 and CDR2: SGHVS, FNYEAQ. CDR3: CASSSGFDRGEQYF. In DNA form, the CDR3 reads TGTGCCAGCAGCTCGGGATTCGACAGGGGGGAGCAGTACTTC.

The chain recombines TRBV6-1 with TRBJ2-4; either TRBD1 or TRBD2 may supply D (5 bases each). V lost 3 bases to trimming and J lost 6 bases, with 12 bases between them. This CDR3 comprises 14 residues. Germline V gene sequence: CDR1 MNHNS, CDR2 SASEGT. Here the CDR3 reads CASSDRGRGNIQYF. The CDR3 DNA reads as TGTGCCAGCAGTGACCGGGGCCGGGGAAACATTCAGTACTTC.

V gene TRBV6-4 combines with J gene TRBJ1-2; the D gene is possibly TRBD1 (6 bases). V was clipped by 0 bases and J by 7 bases, with 9 bases between them. The germline V gene encodes CDR1 MRHNA and CDR2 SNTAGT. The length of the CDR3 is 13 residues. This CDR3 is CASSDSQGSGYTF. The CDR3 DNA reads as TGTGCCAGCAGTGACTCACAGGGTAGTGGCTACACCTTC.

The V call is TRBV5-1, the J call TRBJ2-6, with D hard to call. CDR1 SGHRS and CDR2 YFSETQ come from the germline V gene. The CDR3 extends over 14 amino acids. The ends were cut back, 0 bases at V and 0 bases at J, with 1 base in the middle. CDR3 DNA: TGCGCCAGCAGCTTGGTCTCTGGGGCCAACGTCCTGACTTTC. Protein: CASSLVSGANVLTF.

This chain connects TRBV9 to TRBJ1-4; D may be TRBD1 (5 bases). V lost 3 bases and J lost 5, with 14 bases in between. This CDR3 contains 15 residues. Germline CDR1 and CDR2: SGDLS and YYNGEE. The CDR3 DNA is TGTGCCAGCAGCGCTGGGGGGAGGGCAAATGAAAAACTGTTTTTT. Its protein is CASSAGGRANEKLFF.

This clone was observed a single time. The V gene is TRBV7-2, the J gene TRBJ1-1; 7 bases are a match to TRBD1. The CDR3 has 16 amino acids. The germline V gene encodes CDR1 SGHTA and CDR2 FQGNSA. Unmatched junction bases numbered 12, after V lost 0 bases and J lost 8 bases. The chain's CDR3 is CASSLATGWGGLEAFF. CDR3 coding DNA: TGTGCCAGCAGCTTAGCGACAGGGTGGGGGGGTTTGGAAGCTTTCTTT.

The rearrangement joins TRBV12-3 or TRBV12-4 to TRBJ1-2; D is uncertain. This CDR3 has 13 residues. V lost 3 bases and J 1 base, leaving 6 bases between the germline ends. The CDR3 sequence: CASSFGVNYGYTF. The CDR3 DNA is TGTGCCAGCAGTTTCGGGGTTAACTATGGCTACACCTTC.